The clone carrying this TCR beta chain was detected a few times. Its antigen is still unknown. TCRdb reassembled clones from the PCR reads with MiXCR. The table lists 50,000 or so clones, around 25% of them singletons, with around 3.4% in the top ten. These data are taken from a study of metastatic and nonmetastatic thyroid tumors. For the study at large: Patients with malignant and benign thyroid disease provided blood and tumor or nodule tissue, whose repertoires were compared.

Not a single patient had been given any form of treatment at any point before undergoing thyroid surgery. General observations from the study: TCR beta diversity was reportedly significantly higher in malignant thyroid tumors than benign nodules, in blood and tumor.

With 2 bases removed from V and 5 bases from J, the gap between germline ends came to 15 bases. Germline V gene lookup returns CDR1 MNHEY and CDR2 SVGEGT. The CDR3 runs to 15 residues. This clonotype originated in a male donor with papillary thyroid cancer or a benign thyroid nodule (not recorded which). Some clones in this sample may be carry-over from other donors' samples. The chain joins TRBV6-2 or TRBV6-3 to TRBJ1-1; D call uncertain. Sequencing used blood. The DNA of the CDR3 is TGTGCCAGCAGTTACGGTCTCCTAGCGGGGACTGAAGCTTTCTTT. Translation: CASSYGLLAGTEAFF.